A few counts support the clone carrying this T cell receptor beta chain. Its antigen is not known. Germline loops: CDR1 WSHSY, CDR2 SAAADI. The CDR3 covers 15 residues. V lost 6 bases, J lost 6 bases, and 5 bases stayed unmatched. This entry is derived from a study of cytomegalovirus exposure and HLA in healthy donors. Study observations and caveats: In a later analysis, CMV-associated beta chains were mostly HLA-associated, it appeared. The study put under 200 TCR beta chains on its list as cytomegalovirus-associated.

Vbeta (60) and Jbeta (13) primers were used in the PCR. The assay was immunoSEQ multiplex PCR, and TCRdb's table has in-frame clones only and misses some. The repertoire consists of about 140,000 clones, with 76% occurring once and the leading ten covering approximately 3%. The chain has TRBV10-2 and TRBJ2-1, with TRBD2 matching over 13 bases. This TCR was recovered from a male donor in good health and CMV-seronegative. Sequencing input: PBMCs. Here the CDR3 reads CASRTGLAGSNEQFF. In nucleotides, the CDR3 is TGCGCCAGCAGGACGGGACTAGCGGGAAGCAATGAGCAGTTCTTC.